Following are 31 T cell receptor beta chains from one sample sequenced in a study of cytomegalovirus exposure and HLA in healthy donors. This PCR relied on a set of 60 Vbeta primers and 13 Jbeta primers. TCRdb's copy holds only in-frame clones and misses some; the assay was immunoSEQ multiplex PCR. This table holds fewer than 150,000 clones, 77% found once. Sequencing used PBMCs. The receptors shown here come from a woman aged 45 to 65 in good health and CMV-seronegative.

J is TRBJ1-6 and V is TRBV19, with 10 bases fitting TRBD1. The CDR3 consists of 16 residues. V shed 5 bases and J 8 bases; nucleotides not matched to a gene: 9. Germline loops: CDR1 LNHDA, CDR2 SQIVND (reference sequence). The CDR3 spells CASSHATGGFDSPLHF. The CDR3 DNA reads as TGTGCCAGTAGTCATGCGACAGGGGGCTTCGATTCACCCCTCCACTTT.

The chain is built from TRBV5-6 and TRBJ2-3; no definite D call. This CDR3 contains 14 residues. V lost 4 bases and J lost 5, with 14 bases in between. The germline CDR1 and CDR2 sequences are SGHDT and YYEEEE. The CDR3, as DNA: TGTGCCAGCAGCCACCGCCGTCCGGGAGATACGCAGTATTTT. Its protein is CASSHRRPGDTQYF.

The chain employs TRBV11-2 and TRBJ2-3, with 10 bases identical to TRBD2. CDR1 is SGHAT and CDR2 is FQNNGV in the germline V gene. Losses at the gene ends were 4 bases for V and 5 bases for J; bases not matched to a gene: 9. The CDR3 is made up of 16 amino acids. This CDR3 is CASSSTAGGRVDTQYF. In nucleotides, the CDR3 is TGTGCCAGCAGCTCAACAGCGGGGGGGCGGGTAGATACGCAGTATTTT.

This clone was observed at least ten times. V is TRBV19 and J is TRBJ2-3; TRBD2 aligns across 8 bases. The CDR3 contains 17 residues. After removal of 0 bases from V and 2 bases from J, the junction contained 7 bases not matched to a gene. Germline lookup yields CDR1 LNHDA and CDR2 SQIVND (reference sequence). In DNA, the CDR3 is TGTGCCAGTAGTATAGATGGGGGACTAGTACACACAGATACGCAGTATTTT. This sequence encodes CASSIDGGLVHTDTQYF. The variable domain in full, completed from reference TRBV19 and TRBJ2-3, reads DGGITQSPKYLFRKEGQNVTLSCEQNLNHDAMYWYRQDPGQGLRLIYYSQIVNDFQKGDIAEGYSVSREKKESFPLTVTSAQKNPTAFYLCASSIDGGLVHTDTQYFGPGTRLTVL.

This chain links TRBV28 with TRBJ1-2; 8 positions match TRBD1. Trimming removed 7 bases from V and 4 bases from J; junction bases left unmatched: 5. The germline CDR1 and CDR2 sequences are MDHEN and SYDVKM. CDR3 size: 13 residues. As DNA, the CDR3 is TGTGCCAGCATTAAAGGACAGGGCTATGGCTACACCTTC. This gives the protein CASIKGQGYGYTF.

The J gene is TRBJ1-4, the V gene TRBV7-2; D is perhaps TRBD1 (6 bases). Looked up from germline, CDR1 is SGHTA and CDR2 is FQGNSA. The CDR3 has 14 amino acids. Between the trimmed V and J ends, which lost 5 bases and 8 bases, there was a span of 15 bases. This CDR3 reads CASSRRQEREKLFF. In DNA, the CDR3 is TGTGCCAGCAGCCGAAGACAGGAACGCGAAAAACTGTTTTTT.

CDR3 coding DNA: TGCGCCAGCAGTGATGGGCCGGGGGACACCGGGGAGCTGTTTTTT. Translation: CASSDGPGDTGELFF. V gene TRBV10-1 combines with J gene TRBJ2-2; tentative D call: TRBD2 (6 bases). The V end lost 3 bases, the J end lost 3 bases, and 11 bases lay between the germline ends. The CDR3 has 15 residues. Germline CDR1 is WNHNN and CDR2 is SYGVQD (reference sequence).

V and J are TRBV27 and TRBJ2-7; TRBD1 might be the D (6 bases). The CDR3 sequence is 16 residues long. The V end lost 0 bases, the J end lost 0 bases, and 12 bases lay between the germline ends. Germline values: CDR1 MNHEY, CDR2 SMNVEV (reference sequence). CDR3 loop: CASSLSGQGNSYEQYF. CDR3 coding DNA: TGTGCCAGCAGTTTATCAGGGCAGGGGAACTCCTACGAGCAGTACTTC.

Here the CDR3 DNA reads TGTGCCAGCAGCCGACAGGGAAGGGCTAACTATGGCTACACCTTC. Amino acids: CASSRQGRANYGYTF. The V and J genes are TRBV6-5 and TRBJ1-2; 7 bases match TRBD1. CDR1 and CDR2 (germline): MNHEY, SVGAGI. After removal of 6 bases from V and 0 bases from J, the junction contained 7 bases not matched to a gene. The CDR3 spans 15 residues.

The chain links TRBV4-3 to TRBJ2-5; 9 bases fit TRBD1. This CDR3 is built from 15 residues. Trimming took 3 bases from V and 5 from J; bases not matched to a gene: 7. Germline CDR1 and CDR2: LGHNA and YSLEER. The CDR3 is CASSQGQGFMETQYF. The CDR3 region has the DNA TGCGCCAGCAGCCAGGGACAGGGATTTATGGAGACCCAGTACTTC.

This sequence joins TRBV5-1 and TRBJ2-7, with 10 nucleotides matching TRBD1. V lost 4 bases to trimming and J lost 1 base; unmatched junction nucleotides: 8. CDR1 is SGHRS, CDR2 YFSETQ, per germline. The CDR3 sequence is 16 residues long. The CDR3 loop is CASSGAGTGVSYEQYF. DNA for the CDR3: TGCGCCAGCAGCGGAGCCGGGACAGGGGTTTCCTACGAGCAGTACTTC.

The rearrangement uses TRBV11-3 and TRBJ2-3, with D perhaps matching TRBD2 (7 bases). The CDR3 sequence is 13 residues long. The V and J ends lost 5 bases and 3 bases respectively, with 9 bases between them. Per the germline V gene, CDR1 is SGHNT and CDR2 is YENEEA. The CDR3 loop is CASSKGGTDTQYF. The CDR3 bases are TGTGCCAGCAGCAAGGGGGGGACAGATACGCAGTATTTT. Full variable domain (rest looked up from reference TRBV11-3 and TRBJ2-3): EAGVVQSPRYKIIEKKQPVAFWCNPISGHNTLYWYLQNLGQGPELLIRYENEEAVDDSQLPKDRFSAERLKGVDSTLKIQPAELGDSAVYLCASSKGGTDTQYFGPGTRLTVL.

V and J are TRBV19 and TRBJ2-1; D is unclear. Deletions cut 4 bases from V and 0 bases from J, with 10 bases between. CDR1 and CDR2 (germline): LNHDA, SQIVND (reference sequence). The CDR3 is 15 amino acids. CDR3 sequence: CASSRDLSSYNEQFF. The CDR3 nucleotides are TGTGCCAGTAGTAGAGACTTGAGCTCCTACAATGAGCAGTTCTTC.

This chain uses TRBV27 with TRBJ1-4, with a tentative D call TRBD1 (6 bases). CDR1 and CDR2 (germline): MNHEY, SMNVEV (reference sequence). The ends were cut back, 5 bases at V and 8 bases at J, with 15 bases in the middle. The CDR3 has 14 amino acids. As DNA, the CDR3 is TGTGCCAGCAGTCCCGGGACAAGAAGAGAAAAACTGTTTTTT. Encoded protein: CASSPGTRREKLFF.

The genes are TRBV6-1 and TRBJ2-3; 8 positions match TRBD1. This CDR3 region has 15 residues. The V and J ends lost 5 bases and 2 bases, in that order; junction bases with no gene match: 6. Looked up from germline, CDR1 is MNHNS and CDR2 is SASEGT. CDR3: CASSFTGGPTDTQYF. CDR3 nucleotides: TGTGCCAGCAGTTTCACAGGGGGACCCACAGATACGCAGTATTTT.

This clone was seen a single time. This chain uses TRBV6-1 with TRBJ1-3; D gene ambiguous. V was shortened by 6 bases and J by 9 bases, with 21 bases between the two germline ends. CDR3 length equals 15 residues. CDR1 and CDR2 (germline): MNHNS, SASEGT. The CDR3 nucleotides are TGTGCCAGCAGCGCCGAAACAGTAATTGGCAGCACCATATATTTT. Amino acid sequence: CASSAETVIGSTIYF.

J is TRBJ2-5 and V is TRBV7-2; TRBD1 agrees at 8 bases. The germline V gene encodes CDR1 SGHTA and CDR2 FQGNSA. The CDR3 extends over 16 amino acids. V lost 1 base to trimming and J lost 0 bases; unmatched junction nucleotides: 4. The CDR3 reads CASSLDGTGHQETQYF. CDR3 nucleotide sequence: TGTGCCAGCAGCTTAGATGGGACAGGCCACCAAGAGACCCAGTACTTC. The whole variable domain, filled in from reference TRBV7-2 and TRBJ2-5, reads GAGVSQSPSNKVTEKGKDVELRCDPISGHTALYWYRQSLGQGLEFLIYFQGNSAPDKSGLPSDRFSAERTGGSVSTLTIQRTQQEDSAVYLCASSLDGTGHQETQYFGPGTRLLVL.

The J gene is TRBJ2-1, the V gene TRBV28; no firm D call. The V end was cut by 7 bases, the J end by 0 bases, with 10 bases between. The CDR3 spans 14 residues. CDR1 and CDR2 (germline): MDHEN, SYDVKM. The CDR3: CASNRFFSYNEQFF. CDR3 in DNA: TGTGCCAGCAATCGGTTTTTCTCCTACAATGAGCAGTTCTTC.

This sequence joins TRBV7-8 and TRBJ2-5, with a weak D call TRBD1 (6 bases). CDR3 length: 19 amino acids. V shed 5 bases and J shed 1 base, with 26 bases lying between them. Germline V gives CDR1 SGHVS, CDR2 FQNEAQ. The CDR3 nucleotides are TGTGCCAGCAGCCGAGAGTATTATCCAATCAACAGGGCCCAAGAGACCCAGTACTTC. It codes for CASSREYYPINRAQETQYF.

The CDR3 DNA is TGTGCCAGCAGAGGGGACAGGAACAATGAGCAGTTCTTC. Its protein is CASRGDRNNEQFF. The chain joins TRBV28 to TRBJ2-1, with 8 bases identical to TRBD1. Germline V gene data show CDR1 as MDHEN and CDR2 as SYDVKM. The CDR3 extends over 13 amino acids. Germline trimming cut 6 bases from V and 5 bases from J; bases unmatched to any gene: 3.

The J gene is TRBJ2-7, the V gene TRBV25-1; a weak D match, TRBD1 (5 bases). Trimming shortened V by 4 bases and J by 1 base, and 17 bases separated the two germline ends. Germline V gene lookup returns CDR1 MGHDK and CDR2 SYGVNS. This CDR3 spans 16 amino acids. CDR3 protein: CASSGGPGLQSYEQYF. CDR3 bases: TGTGCCAGCAGTGGGGGCCCAGGGCTACAATCCTACGAGCAGTACTTC.

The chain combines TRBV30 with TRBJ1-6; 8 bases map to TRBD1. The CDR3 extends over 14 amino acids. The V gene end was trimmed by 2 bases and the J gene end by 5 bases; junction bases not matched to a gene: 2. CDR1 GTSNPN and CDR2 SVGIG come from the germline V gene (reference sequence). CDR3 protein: CAWSPGQDNSPLHF. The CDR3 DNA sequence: TGTGCCTGGAGTCCGGGACAGGATAATTCACCCCTCCACTTT.

The CDR3 here is CASSVEVSGTGELFF. The CDR3, as DNA: TGTGCCAGCAGCGTAGAGGTATCGGGCACCGGGGAGCTGTTTTTT. The V gene is TRBV9, the J gene TRBJ2-2; the D is unclear. Trimming took 0 bases from V and 4 from J, leaving 10 bases between them. The CDR3 sequence is 15 residues long. Germline V gene lookup returns CDR1 SGDLS and CDR2 YYNGEE.

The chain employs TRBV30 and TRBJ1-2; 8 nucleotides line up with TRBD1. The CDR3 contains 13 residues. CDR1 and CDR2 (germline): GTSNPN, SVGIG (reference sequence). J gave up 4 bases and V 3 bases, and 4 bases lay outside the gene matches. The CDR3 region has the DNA TGTGCCTGGAGCGCGGACAGGGCCTATGGCTACACCTTC. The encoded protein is CAWSADRAYGYTF.

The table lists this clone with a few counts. The CDR3 DNA sequence: TGTGCCAGCAGTGAAGCGCGGGGGGTGGCCTACTATGGCTACACCTTC. Its translation: CASSEARGVAYYGYTF. This sequence joins TRBV6-1 and TRBJ1-2, with D possibly TRBD1 on 5 matching bases. This CDR3 has 16 amino acids. Trimming stripped 0 bases from V and 3 bases from J, with 14 bases between. Per the germline V gene, CDR1 is MNHNS and CDR2 is SASEGT.

This CDR3 is CASSPGGDRGGYTF. In DNA, the CDR3 is TGCGCCAGCAGCCCCGGGGGAGATCGCGGTGGCTACACCTTC. The chain uses TRBV5-1 and TRBJ1-2, with D maybe TRBD1 (5 bases). Germline V gene sequence: CDR1 SGHRS, CDR2 YFSETQ. The CDR3 runs 14 residues. The ends were cut back, 4 bases at V and 7 bases at J, with 17 bases in the middle.

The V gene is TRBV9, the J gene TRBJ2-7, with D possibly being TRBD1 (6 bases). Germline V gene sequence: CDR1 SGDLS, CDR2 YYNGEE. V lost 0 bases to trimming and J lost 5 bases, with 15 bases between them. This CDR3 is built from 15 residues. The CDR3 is CASSVGWGPSNEQYF. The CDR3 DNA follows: TGTGCCAGCAGCGTAGGTTGGGGGCCCAGTAACGAGCAGTACTTC.

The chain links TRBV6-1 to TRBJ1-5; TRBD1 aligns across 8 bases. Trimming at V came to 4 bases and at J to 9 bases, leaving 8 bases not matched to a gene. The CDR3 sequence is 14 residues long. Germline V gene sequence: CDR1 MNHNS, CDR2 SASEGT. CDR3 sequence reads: CASSGDRGGLPQHF. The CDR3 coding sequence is TGTGCCAGCAGTGGAGACAGGGGCGGGCTGCCCCAGCATTTT.

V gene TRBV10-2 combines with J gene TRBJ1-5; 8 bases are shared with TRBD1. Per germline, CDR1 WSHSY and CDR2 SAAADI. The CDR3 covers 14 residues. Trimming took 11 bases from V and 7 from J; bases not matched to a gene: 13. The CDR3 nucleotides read TGCGCCTGTAATAGGGACAGGACGAACCAGCCCCAGCATTTT. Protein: CACNRDRTNQPQHF.

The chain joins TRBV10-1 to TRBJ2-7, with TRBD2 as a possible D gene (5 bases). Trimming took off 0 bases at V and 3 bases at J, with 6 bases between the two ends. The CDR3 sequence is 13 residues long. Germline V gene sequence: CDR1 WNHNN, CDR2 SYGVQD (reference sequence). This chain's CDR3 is CASSESGSYEQYF. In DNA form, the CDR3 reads TGCGCCAGCAGTGAGTCAGGGAGCTACGAGCAGTACTTC.

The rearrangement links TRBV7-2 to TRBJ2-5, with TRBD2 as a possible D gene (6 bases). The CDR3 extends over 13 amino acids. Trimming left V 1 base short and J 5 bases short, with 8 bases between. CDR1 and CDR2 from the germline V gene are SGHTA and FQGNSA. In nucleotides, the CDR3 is TGTGCCAGCAGCTTAGGGGACTGGGAGACCCAGTACTTC. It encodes CASSLGDWETQYF.